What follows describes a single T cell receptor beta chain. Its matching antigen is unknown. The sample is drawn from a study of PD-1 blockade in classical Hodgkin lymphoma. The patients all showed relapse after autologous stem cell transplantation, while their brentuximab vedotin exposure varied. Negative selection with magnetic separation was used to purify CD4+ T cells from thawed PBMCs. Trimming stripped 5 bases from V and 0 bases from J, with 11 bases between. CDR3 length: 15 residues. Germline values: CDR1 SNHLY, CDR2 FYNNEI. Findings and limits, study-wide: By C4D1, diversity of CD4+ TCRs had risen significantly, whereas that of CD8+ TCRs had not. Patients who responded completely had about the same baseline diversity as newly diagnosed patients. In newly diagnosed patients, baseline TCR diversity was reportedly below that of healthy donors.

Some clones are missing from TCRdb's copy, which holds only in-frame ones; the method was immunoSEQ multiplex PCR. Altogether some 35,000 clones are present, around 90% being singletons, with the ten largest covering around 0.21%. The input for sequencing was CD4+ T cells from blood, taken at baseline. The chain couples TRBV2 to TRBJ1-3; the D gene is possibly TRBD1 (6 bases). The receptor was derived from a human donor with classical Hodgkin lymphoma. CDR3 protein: CASSRDTFSGNTIYF. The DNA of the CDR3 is TGTGCCAGCAGTCGGGACACCTTCTCTGGAAACACCATATATTTT.